The sequence of this T cell receptor (beta chain) was determined in a study of CXCR3-negative and CXCR3-positive naive CD8 T cells. Findings and caveats of the study: Both naive subsets showed comparably high diversity, and memory CD8+ cells showed much lower diversity. Naive CXCR3-positive cells had TRB CDR3s more hydrophobic than those of CXCR3-negative naive cells.

With regard to this clonotype: Its matching antigen is unknown.

With UMI labels, 5' RACE was used to prepare the TRB cDNA libraries. TCRdb processed the 5' RACE reads again and assigns one entry to each CDR3 protein, with no DNA. This repertoire comprises around 160,000 distinct CDR3 sequences; its ten largest clones make up 0.25% to 0.3%. This CDR3 comprises 12 residues. In germline, CDR1 is MDHEN, CDR2 SYDVKM. This chain uses TRBV28 with TRBJ2-7. Sequences were obtained from naive CXCR3+ CD8+ T cells from blood. This sample's subset: CD45RO-CCR7+CD27+CD95- naive CD8+ T cells expressing CXCR3 (TNR3+). The clonotype originates from a human donor in good health. Some clones in this sample may be carry-over from other donors' samples. This CDR3 reads CASMDGTYEQYF.